Following are 28 T cell receptor beta chains from one sample sequenced in a study of T cell responses to AZD1222 COVID-19 vaccine. TCRdb keeps only in-frame clones here, not all; method: immunoSEQ multiplex PCR. The data contain more than 80,000 clones, around 91% of them singletons. The input for sequencing was peripheral blood, taken 28 days after the second AZD1222 dose. The receptors were sampled from an adult who received the AZD1222 COVID-19 vaccine.

This clone was detected once. V is TRBV6-2 or TRBV6-3 and J is TRBJ2-7; the D gene is possibly TRBD2 (5 bases). This CDR3 has 14 residues. V was cut by 4 bases and J by 2 bases, with 12 bases left in between. The germline V gene has CDR1 MNHEY and CDR2 SVGEGT. CDR3 DNA: TGTGCCAGCAGTTGGAATAGCGAGGCCTACGAGCAGTACTTC. Its translation is CASSWNSEAYEQYF.

The genes are TRBV6-5 and TRBJ2-5; TRBD2 agrees at 7 bases. The CDR3 is 15 amino acids. Germline V gives CDR1 MNHEY, CDR2 SVGAGI. J was trimmed by 0 bases and V by 2 bases; bases with no gene match: 3. The CDR3 DNA sequence: TGTGCCAGCAGTTACAGCGGGACGTACCAAGAGACCCAGTACTTC. Its protein is CASSYSGTYQETQYF.

This chain uses TRBV21-1 with TRBJ1-2. TRBV21-1 represents a pseudogene. This CDR3 spans 16 amino acids. The DNA for the CDR3 is TGTGCCAGCAGCAAAGGTGAAGGAAACTTAAACTATGGCTACACCTTC. Encoded protein: CASSKGEGNLNYGYTF.

The chain joins TRBV19 to TRBJ1-6; D uncertain. The CDR3 totals 12 residues. The germline gives CDR1 LNHDA, CDR2 SQIVND (reference sequence). The ends were cut back, 3 bases at V and 11 bases at J, with 8 bases in the middle. The CDR3 protein is CASSMQNPPLHF. The CDR3 region has the DNA TGTGCCAGTAGTATGCAGAATCCACCCCTCCACTTT.

With respect to this clone: This specimen includes other DNA sequences encoding the same CDR3. The chain couples TRBV30 to TRBJ1-3, with unresolved D. With 0 bases removed from V and 5 bases from J, the gap between germline ends came to 8 bases. This CDR3 has 13 residues. The germline V gene has CDR1 GTSNPN and CDR2 SVGIG (reference sequence). Written as DNA, the CDR3 is TGTGCCTGGAGTGTAGGCGGGCGAAACACCATATATTTT. Residues: CAWSVGGRNTIYF.

The chain links TRBV3-1 (or the pseudogene TRBV3-2) to TRBJ1-1; tentatively, D is TRBD1 (5 bases). This CDR3 has 16 residues. Looked up from germline, CDR1 is LGHDT and CDR2 is YNNKEL (reference sequence). V was clipped by 0 bases and J by 1 base, with 12 bases between them. The CDR3 region has the DNA TGTGCCAGCAGCCAAGATTTAGGGGCAGGGAACACTGAAGCTTTCTTT. Its translation: CASSQDLGAGNTEAFF.

The chain joins TRBV7-8 to TRBJ1-5; D is perhaps TRBD1 (6 bases). The CDR3 runs to 15 residues. Trimming removed 1 base at V and 2 bases at J, with 9 bases between. CDR1 is SGHVS, CDR2 FQNEAQ, per germline. The chain's CDR3 is CASSLGRGGNQPQHF. CDR3 bases: TGTGCCAGCAGCTTAGGCAGGGGAGGCAATCAGCCCCAGCATTTT.

For the CDR3, the DNA is TGTGCCAGCAGCTTAGCTCCAGGCACCCTCCACTTT. This gives the protein CASSLAPGTLHF. J is TRBJ1-6 and V is TRBV13, with D unresolved. The V gene lost 1 base and the J gene lost 14 bases, with 9 bases spanning the gap. CDR3 size: 12 residues. CDR1 is PRHDT and CDR2 is FYEKMQ in the germline V gene (reference sequence).

The V call is TRBV2, the J call TRBJ2-3, with 7 bases lining up with TRBD2. The CDR3 length is 16 residues. Germline trimming cut 6 bases from V and 4 bases from J; bases unmatched to any gene: 13. The germline CDR1 and CDR2 sequences are SNHLY and FYNNEI. For the CDR3, the DNA is TGTGCCAGCAGGAAGACTGGCGGGAGTGTTGCAGATACGCAGTATTTT. Its translation: CASRKTGGSVADTQYF.

This clone was seen only once. This chain links TRBV2 with TRBJ1-5; D is ambiguous. The CDR3 is 15 amino acids. Germline CDR1 is SNHLY and CDR2 is FYNNEI. The V gene lost 3 bases and the J gene lost 6 bases, with 15 bases spanning the gap. CDR3 loop: CASSDSGVRGQPQHF. The CDR3 coding sequence is TGTGCCAGCAGTGATAGCGGGGTCCGGGGTCAGCCCCAGCATTTT.

The chain recombines TRBV7-8 with TRBJ2-2; D ambiguous. V lost 2 bases to trimming and J lost 8 bases, with 12 bases between them. The CDR3 is 14 amino acids. Germline V gene sequence: CDR1 SGHVS, CDR2 FQNEAQ. The CDR3 here is CASSLSRRGGELFF. CDR3 nucleotides: TGTGCCAGCAGCTTATCTCGCAGAGGTGGGGAGCTGTTTTTT.

The chain carries TRBV11-2 and TRBJ2-7; TRBD1 agrees at 7 bases. Germline CDR1 SGHAT, CDR2 FQNNGV. The CDR3 length is 18 residues. V gave up 4 bases and J gave up 5 bases; unmatched junction bases: 20. This CDR3 is CASSSRFSAYRGHHEQYF. DNA for the CDR3: TGTGCCAGCAGCTCCCGTTTTTCTGCATACAGGGGACACCACGAGCAGTACTTC.

This chain joins TRBV5-4 and TRBJ2-5; possibly TRBD1 or TRBD2 for D (5 bases each). The V and J ends lost 4 bases and 5 bases respectively, with 24 bases between them. The CDR3 loop spans 17 amino acids. Germline values: CDR1 SGHNT, CDR2 YYREEE (reference sequence). CDR3 in amino acids: CASSKQTGFGDGETQYF. The DNA of the CDR3 is TGTGCCAGCAGCAAACAAACGGGGTTCGGGGACGGGGAGACCCAGTACTTC.

V is TRBV6-5 and J is TRBJ2-3; D gene ambiguous. Germline V gene sequence: CDR1 MNHEY, CDR2 SVGAGI. CDR3 length: 13 residues. Trimming took 0 bases from V and 8 from J, leaving 9 bases between them. CDR3 nucleotide sequence: TGTGCCAGCAGTTACTCGACCTCTGGTACGCAGTATTTT. This gives the protein CASSYSTSGTQYF.

J is TRBJ2-7 and V is TRBV7-6, with 10 bases fitting TRBD2. Trimming cost V 5 bases and J 4 bases; bases outside gene matches: 8. This CDR3 spans 15 amino acids. Germline V lookup: CDR1 SGHVS, CDR2 FNYEAQ. CDR3 DNA: TGTGCCAGCAGCCGGACCGGGACTAGCGAGTACGAGCAGTACTTC. Translated, it gives CASSRTGTSEYEQYF.

The chain links TRBV5-1 to TRBJ1-2; D is uncertain. Trimming took off 4 bases at V and 8 bases at J, with 15 bases between the two ends. This CDR3 is built from 13 residues. CDR1 is SGHRS, CDR2 YFSETQ, per germline. The DNA of the CDR3 is TGCGCCAGCAGCCCCGACCCAAGGCCCGGCTACACCTTC. This codes for CASSPDPRPGYTF.

J is TRBJ1-5 and V is TRBV9, with D unclear. Germline assignment: CDR1 SGDLS and CDR2 YYNGEE. The CDR3 runs 10 residues. The V and J ends lost 9 bases and 10 bases respectively, with 11 bases between them. DNA for the CDR3: TGTGCCAAAAAGATCCAACCCCAGCATTTT. Residues: CAKKIQPQHF.

V gene TRBV6-1 combines with J gene TRBJ2-5, with 11 bases identical to TRBD2. The CDR3 has 16 residues. J gave up 4 bases and V 1 base, and 5 bases lay outside the gene matches. CDR1 is MNHNS and CDR2 is SASEGT in the germline V gene. The CDR3 coding sequence is TGTGCCAGCAGTGAAGGTCTAGCGGGGGGTGGAGAGACCCAGTACTTC. Translated, it gives CASSEGLAGGGETQYF.

The gene calls are TRBV15 and TRBJ2-1; 8 nucleotides align to TRBD2. The germline gives CDR1 LNHNV, CDR2 YYDKDF (reference sequence). J was trimmed by 7 bases and V by 5 bases; bases with no gene match: 4. The CDR3 spans 13 residues. This CDR3 is CATSSGLVNEQFF. As DNA, the CDR3 is TGTGCCACCAGCTCGGGACTAGTGAATGAGCAGTTCTTC.

This clone was seen only a few times. The V and J genes are TRBV15 and TRBJ2-7, with 9 bases aligning to TRBD2. CDR3 length: 15 amino acids. Losses at the gene ends were 1 base for V and 4 bases for J; bases not matched to a gene: 5. Germline V CDR1 and CDR2: LNHNV, YYDKDF (reference sequence). CDR3 DNA: TGTGCCACCAGCAGAGGTAGCGGGAGAGGATACGAGCAGTACTTC. Its protein is CATSRGSGRGYEQYF.

This chain connects TRBV7-9 to TRBJ1-6; D possibly corresponds to TRBD1 (6 bases). The germline CDR1 and CDR2 sequences are SEHNR and FQNEAQ (reference sequence). With 8 bases removed from V and 5 bases from J, the gap between germline ends came to 13 bases. The CDR3 runs 14 residues. The DNA for the CDR3 is TGTGCCAGCGCCTGGGGACACGATAATTCACCCCTCCACTTT. This sequence encodes CASAWGHDNSPLHF.

The rearrangement links TRBV7-9 to TRBJ1-2, with D perhaps TRBD1 (6 bases). The CDR3 loop spans 12 amino acids. V was cut by 6 bases and J by 8 bases, with 13 bases left in between. Germline V CDR1 and CDR2: SEHNR, FQNEAQ (reference sequence). CDR3 sequence (DNA): TGTGCCAGCAGTCGGGGGGCCGGGGGCTACACCTTC. It translates to CASSRGAGGYTF.

The V gene is TRBV29-1, the J gene TRBJ2-7; weak D call: TRBD1 (5 bases). The ends were cut back, 7 bases at V and 3 bases at J, with 13 bases in the middle. The CDR3 is 12 residues long. Per germline, CDR1 SQVTM and CDR2 ANQGSEA. The CDR3 loop reads CSARQSDYEQYF. In DNA form, the CDR3 reads TGCAGCGCCCGACAGAGCGACTACGAGCAGTACTTC.

V and J are TRBV5-6 and TRBJ1-2; D remains unclear. Trimming stripped 2 bases from V and 0 bases from J, with 8 bases between. CDR1 and CDR2 (germline): SGHDT, YYEEEE. The CDR3 length is 14 residues. The DNA for the CDR3 is TGTGCCAGCAGCTTCGACGCAGCTAACTATGGCTACACCTTC. Its translation is CASSFDAANYGYTF.

CDR3 DNA sequence: TGTGCCAGCAGCCTCGGGGGCGAGAGGTATGGCTACACCTTC. This translates into CASSLGGERYGYTF. V is TRBV9 and J is TRBJ1-2, with D possibly TRBD1 on 6 matching bases. Germline CDR1 and CDR2: SGDLS and YYNGEE. The CDR3 sequence is 14 residues long. V lost 4 bases and J lost 5, with 15 bases in between.

The V gene is TRBV3-1 (or the pseudogene TRBV3-2), the J gene TRBJ2-5; D might be TRBD2 (6 bases). This CDR3 spans 18 amino acids. Germline V CDR1 and CDR2: LGHDT, YNNKEL (reference sequence). V lost 0 bases, J lost 2 bases, and 19 bases lay in between. The CDR3 spells CASSQDYPRGIGQETQYF. CDR3 bases: TGTGCCAGCAGCCAAGATTACCCTCGCGGGATAGGGCAAGAGACCCAGTACTTC.

The gene calls are TRBV3-1 (or the pseudogene TRBV3-2) and TRBJ2-2; D is unclear. CDR1 LGHDT and CDR2 YNNKEL come from the germline V gene (reference sequence). CDR3 length: 15 residues. V was clipped by 1 base and J by 1 base, with 7 bases between them. The chain's CDR3 is CASSQVYQNTGELFF. In DNA form, the CDR3 reads TGTGCCAGCAGCCAAGTTTACCAGAACACCGGGGAGCTGTTTTTT.

The rearrangement links TRBV7-6 to TRBJ2-3, with 8 bases identical to TRBD2. The J segment lost 3 bases and the V segment lost 5 bases, leaving 4 bases of the junction unmatched. The CDR3 has 14 amino acids. The V gene's germline CDR1 is SGHVS and CDR2 FNYEAQ. CDR3 amino acids: CASSMSGSTDTQYF. CDR3 bases: TGTGCCAGCAGCATGAGCGGGAGTACAGATACGCAGTATTTT.